A selection of T cell receptor beta chains follows, all from one sample in a study of T-cell memory formation after mild COVID-19. MiXCR, applied by TCRdb to the 5' RACE reads, yields one record per CDR3 protein. The table shows about 440,000 distinct CDR3 sequences, with around 20% occurring only once. Sequenced input: PBMCs or a T cell subset sorted from them (not recorded which). Receptors were obtained from an adult woman who had mild COVID-19 (a few samples of this study predate the infection). Cell type and time point are not known. CDR3s include the opening cysteine and the closing phenylalanine or tryptophan. A D gene is named only where the DNA matches it firmly.

V gene: TRBV15; J gene: TRBJ2-7; D gene: NA; CDR3 protein: CATSQGRVNEQYF
V gene: TRBV7-8; J gene: TRBJ1-2; D gene: NA; CDR3 protein: CASSLGTSGGYTF
V gene: TRBV5-6; J gene: TRBJ1-5; D gene: NA; CDR3 protein: CASSLGAGSWYQPQHF
V gene: TRBV15; J gene: TRBJ2-7; D gene: NA; CDR3 protein: CATSRDPAASSYEQYF
V gene: TRBV15; J gene: TRBJ1-6; D gene: NA; CDR3 protein: CATSRDSNSPLHF
V gene: TRBV20-1; J gene: TRBJ2-7; D gene: NA; CDR3 protein: CSARDVAGAEHEQYF
V gene: TRBV6-6; J gene: TRBJ1-5; D gene: NA; CDR3 protein: CASVGGSNQPQHF
V gene: TRBV15; J gene: TRBJ2-7; D gene: NA; CDR3 protein: CATSTKARVHEQYF
V gene: TRBV12-3/TRBV12-4; J gene: TRBJ2-1; D gene: NA; CDR3 protein: CASSPHPVSSYNEQFF
V gene: TRBV27; J gene: TRBJ2-7; D gene: NA; CDR3 protein: CASRWGLGDEQYF
V gene: TRBV5-1; J gene: TRBJ2-2; D gene: NA; CDR3 protein: CASALAGPNTGELFF
V gene: TRBV7-6; J gene: TRBJ2-1; D gene: NA; CDR3 protein: CASSLGTNLGEQFF
V gene: TRBV6-1; J gene: TRBJ2-1; D gene: NA; CDR3 protein: CASSGWEMVKEQFF
V gene: TRBV5-1; J gene: TRBJ2-7; D gene: NA; CDR3 protein: CASSPSGYDYEQYF
V gene: TRBV2; J gene: TRBJ2-1; D gene: NA; CDR3 protein: CASSEGSVGLYNEQFF
V gene: TRBV19; J gene: TRBJ2-1; D gene: TRBD1; CDR3 protein: CASSSDRAVYNEQFF
V gene: TRBV27; J gene: TRBJ2-7; D gene: NA; CDR3 protein: CASSSEPVGFEQYF
V gene: TRBV3-1; J gene: TRBJ2-2; D gene: TRBD2; CDR3 protein: CASSRGTSGHTGELFF
V gene: TRBV4-2; J gene: TRBJ1-5; D gene: NA; CDR3 protein: CASSQGVQVNQPQHF
V gene: TRBV4-1; J gene: TRBJ2-2; D gene: NA; CDR3 protein: CASSPGHLNTGELFF
V gene: TRBV7-2; J gene: TRBJ2-5; D gene: NA; CDR3 protein: CASSLVGVTQYF
V gene: TRBV15; J gene: TRBJ1-1; D gene: NA; CDR3 protein: CATSRADLLNTEAFF
V gene: TRBV21-1; J gene: TRBJ1-4; D gene: NA; CDR3 protein: CASSKECRVATNEKLFF
V gene: TRBV6-5; J gene: TRBJ2-6; D gene: NA; CDR3 protein: CASSWGAAGANVLTF
V gene: TRBV12-3/TRBV12-4; J gene: TRBJ1-1; D gene: NA; CDR3 protein: CASSLAGTRLNTEAFF
V gene: TRBV9; J gene: TRBJ2-5; D gene: TRBD1; CDR3 protein: CASSQGQNQETQYF
V gene: TRBV4-3; J gene: TRBJ1-2; D gene: TRBD1; CDR3 protein: CASSQVGTGVNYGYTF
V gene: TRBV5-5; J gene: TRBJ2-7; D gene: NA; CDR3 protein: CASSLEAANYEQYF
V gene: TRBV19; J gene: TRBJ1-1; D gene: NA; CDR3 protein: CASSITAGTEAFF
V gene: TRBV11-2; J gene: TRBJ1-4; D gene: NA; CDR3 protein: CASSFDPPSEKLFF
V gene: TRBV5-1; J gene: TRBJ1-1; D gene: NA; CDR3 protein: CASSLDQVKDWGLSTEAFF
V gene: TRBV11-1; J gene: TRBJ2-1; D gene: TRBD2; CDR3 protein: CASTSGLADGDEQFF
V gene: TRBV7-6; J gene: TRBJ2-5; D gene: NA; CDR3 protein: CASSLDLETQYF
V gene: TRBV7-9; J gene: TRBJ2-6; D gene: NA; CDR3 protein: CASGLSAGVSGANVLTF
V gene: TRBV20-1; J gene: TRBJ1-2; D gene: NA; CDR3 protein: CSARNLRGSSYGYTF
V gene: TRBV6-6; J gene: TRBJ2-7; D gene: TRBD2; CDR3 protein: CASSSNGLAGTYEQYF
V gene: TRBV7-9; J gene: TRBJ1-1; D gene: NA; CDR3 protein: CASSSQGFGNSAEAFF
V gene: TRBV5-4; J gene: TRBJ1-5; D gene: NA; CDR3 protein: CASSLEANQPQHF
V gene: TRBV7-2; J gene: TRBJ2-1; D gene: TRBD2; CDR3 protein: CASSWTSGRALVDNEQFF
V gene: TRBV4-1; J gene: TRBJ1-1; D gene: NA; CDR3 protein: CASSRLTTDMNTEAFF
V gene: TRBV12-3/TRBV12-4; J gene: TRBJ1-2; D gene: TRBD1; CDR3 protein: CASSSLVRQGGGYTF
V gene: TRBV11-2; J gene: TRBJ2-1; D gene: TRBD2; CDR3 protein: CASSFRTSPYNEQFF
V gene: TRBV7-3; J gene: TRBJ2-2; D gene: NA; CDR3 protein: CASSLSRAKTGELFF